This entry concerns a single T cell receptor beta chain. Its antigen has not been determined. It has no much larger one-base neighbor in the sample; base qualities were not kept. The CDR3 regions of human TCRbeta chains were subjected to immunosequencing. Per the authors' processing: Repertoire TCRs were checked for matches against a reference library of SARS-CoV-2-specific TCRs that had been generated using the MIRA antigen-specificity platform. Breadth was defined as the fraction of unique TCRs that were SARS-CoV-2-associated. Depth was defined as the fraction of total T cells that were SARS-CoV-2-associated. Each spike-specific TCR was assigned to its reactive spike region and to a CD4 or CD8 class using the MIRA data. Log10-transformed breadth and depth values were compared by one-way ANOVA with Sidak's multiple comparisons tests. Here the immuneACCESS table is served through TCRdb, limited to in-frame sequences with V and J called. Missing clones are a known gap in these copies; in checked studies unresolved V genes cover under half, and the rest lacks a known reason. D and trimming were read from the DNA, whereas the V and J calls and clone size are those reported in that table. Recorded for this sample are 140,000 or so clones; roughly 92% of them occurred a single time. The top ten constitute about 1.5% of the sample.

The data originate from a study of T cell responses to AZD1222 COVID-19 vaccine (dated by TCRdb to the early 2020s). Notes on the research overall: AZD1222 recipients given second doses at about 4 weeks or at about 12 weeks were pooled, since spike-specific TCR depth and breadth were not found to differ between the two schedules. TCR sequencing was performed for some 250 trial participants, of whom about 200 were given two doses of AZD1222 and around 25 were given two doses of MenACWY control vaccine. Enrollment into the trials was organized by age into subgroups of 18-55, 56-69 and 70-plus years, and those subgroups contained approximately 150, 30 and 60 TCR-sequenced participants, respectively. The research as a whole found: Because no day 14 peak-response samples were available, repertoires were characterized only after the peak T cell response. Conclusions about previously exposed vaccinees are limited because only a handful of AZD1222 recipients were SARS-CoV-2 seropositive at baseline. After two AZD1222 doses, spike-specific TCR breadth and depth were significantly higher than at day 0 and than in MenACWY recipients. Participants were mostly white British and included more females than males, and it was suggested by the authors that clonal diversity may have been underestimated. The vaccine-associated CD4 TCRs covered the entire spike protein, and the dominant responses fell in regions 160-218 and 743-854. Reportedly, almost half of the unique spike-specific TCRs recognized epitopes lying outside the regions that are mutated in the B.1.351 and B.1.1.7 variants. In the small 56-69-year group, the increase in depth fell short of significance, most likely because of low power.

In light of the paper, this sample's time point label describes: baseline before first vaccination. The vaccinee samples were drawn from two UK trials, COV001 and COV002, one of which was a single-blind randomized controlled phase 2/3 trial testing AZD1222 (ChAdOx1 nCoV-19) in healthy adults. For TCRbeta chain sequencing, PBMC samples from trial participants were taken at day 0 and at day 28 after the second dose. The CDR3 contains 19 residues, cysteine and phenylalanine counted. The only DNA kept is the CDR3, 57 bases in frame from the first base. This clonotype originated in an adult in good health. Recombination linked TRBV21-1 to TRBJ1-5. TRBV21-1 is termed a pseudogene. The sequences come from peripheral blood, collected on day 0 of AZD1222 vaccination. This receptor carries the CDR3 CASSRTNRTLGCSNQPQHF. In nucleotides, the sequence is TGTGCCAGCAGCCGAACGAACAGGACTTTGGGCTGTAGCAATCAGCCCCAGCATTTT.